The sequence of this TCR beta chain was determined in a study of OX40 agonist ivuxolimab in advanced cancers. Sequencing used immunoSEQ multiplex PCR; TCRdb keeps in-frame clones, though not all of them. In the table there are some 79,000 clones, 88% of which are singletons. Germline CDR1 and CDR2: SGHRS and YFSETQ. The CDR3 extends over 16 amino acids. V lost 1 base, J lost 5 bases, and 15 bases lay in between. Blood samples were obtained at baseline, cycle 4 day 1, and cycle 7 day 1. The sequence came from an adult with an advanced solid tumor such as melanoma, head and neck, liver or kidney cancer. V is TRBV5-1 and J is TRBJ2-2; the D gene is possibly TRBD2 (6 bases). Sequencing used CD4+ or CD8+ T cells sorted from blood, obtained in a trial of the OX40 agonist ivuxolimab. The CDR3 here is CASSLLTGVLTGELFF. CDR3 sequence (DNA): TGCGCCAGCAGCTTGTTAACGGGAGTACTAACCGGGGAGCTGTTTTTT.